Sequencing of this TCR beta chain was carried out in a study of Tregs in tolerant kidney transplant recipients. Across the study: Mixed chimerism was transient after nonmyeloablative marrow transplants from related graft donors.

Germline V gene data show CDR1 as LNHDA and CDR2 as SQIVND (reference sequence). Germline trimming cut 5 bases from V and 3 bases from J; bases unmatched to any gene: 4. The CDR3 is 15 residues long. Produced via immunoSEQ multiplex PCR; TCRdb's table is partial and in-frame only. Of about 69,000 clones in the sample, about 88% were seen once. The study's findings and limits: Validation in larger populations is needed because few patients were studied. Changing PCR primers prevented nucleotide comparison between some patients' samples.

Points on this clone: No antigen is known for it.

V and J are TRBV19 and TRBJ2-2; 9 bases are a match to TRBD1. The origin of this receptor is a human donor who received a combined kidney and bone marrow transplant. This sample comprised CD4+ T cells from blood, obtained before the transplant. CDR3: CASSPRDRDTGELFF. DNA of the CDR3: TGTGCCAGTAGTCCCCGGGACAGGGACACCGGGGAGCTGTTTTTT.